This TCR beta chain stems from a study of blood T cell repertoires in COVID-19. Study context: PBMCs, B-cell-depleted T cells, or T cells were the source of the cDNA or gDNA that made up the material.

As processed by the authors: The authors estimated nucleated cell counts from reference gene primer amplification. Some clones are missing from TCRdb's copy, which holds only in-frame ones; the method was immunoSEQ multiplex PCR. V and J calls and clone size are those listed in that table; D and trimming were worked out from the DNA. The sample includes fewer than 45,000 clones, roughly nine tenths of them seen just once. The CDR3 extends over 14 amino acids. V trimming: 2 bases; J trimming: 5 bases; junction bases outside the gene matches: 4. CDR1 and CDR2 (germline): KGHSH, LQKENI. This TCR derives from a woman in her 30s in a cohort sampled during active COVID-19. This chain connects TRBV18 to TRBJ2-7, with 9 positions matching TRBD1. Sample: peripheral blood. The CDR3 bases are TGTGCCAGCTCACCAACCCGGGACAGGGACGAGCAGTACTTC. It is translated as CASSPTRDRDEQYF.